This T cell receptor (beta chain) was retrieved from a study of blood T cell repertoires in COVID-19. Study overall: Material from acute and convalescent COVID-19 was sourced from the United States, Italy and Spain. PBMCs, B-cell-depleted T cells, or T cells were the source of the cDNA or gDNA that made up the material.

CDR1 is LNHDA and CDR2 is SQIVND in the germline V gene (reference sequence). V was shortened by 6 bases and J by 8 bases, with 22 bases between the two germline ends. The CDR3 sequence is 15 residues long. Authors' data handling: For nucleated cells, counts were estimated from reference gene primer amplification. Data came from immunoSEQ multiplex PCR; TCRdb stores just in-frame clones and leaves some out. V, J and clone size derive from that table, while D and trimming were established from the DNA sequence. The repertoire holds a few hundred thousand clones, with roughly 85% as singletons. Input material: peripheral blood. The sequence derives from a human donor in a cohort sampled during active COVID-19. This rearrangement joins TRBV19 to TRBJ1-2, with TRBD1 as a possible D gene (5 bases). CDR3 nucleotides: TGTGCCAGTAGCCACCGGACCGGGGCGGGGACCGGCTACACCTTC. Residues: CASSHRTGAGTGYTF.